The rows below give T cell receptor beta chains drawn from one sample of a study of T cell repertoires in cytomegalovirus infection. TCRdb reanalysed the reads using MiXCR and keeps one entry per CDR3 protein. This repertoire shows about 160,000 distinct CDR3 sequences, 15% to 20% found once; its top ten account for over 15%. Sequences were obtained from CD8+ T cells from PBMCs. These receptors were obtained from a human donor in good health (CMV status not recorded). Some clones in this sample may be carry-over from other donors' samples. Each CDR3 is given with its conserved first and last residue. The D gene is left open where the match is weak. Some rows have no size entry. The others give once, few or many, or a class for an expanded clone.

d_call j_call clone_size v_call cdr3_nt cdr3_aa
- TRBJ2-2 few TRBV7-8 TGTGCCAGCAGCTCCCTGACTAGATCCGGGGAGCTGTTTTTT CASSSLTRSGELFF
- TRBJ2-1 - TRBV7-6 TGTGCCAGCAGCTTAGGGCGGGGCGATGAGCAGTTCTTC CASSLGRGDEQFF
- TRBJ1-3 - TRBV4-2 TGTGCCAGCAGCCAAGATTGGGGACTCTCTGGAAACACCATATATTTT CASSQDWGLSGNTIYF
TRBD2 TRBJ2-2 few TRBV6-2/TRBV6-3 TGTGCCAGCAGCGGTAGACTAGCGGGAGCCACCGGGGAGCTGTTTTTT CASSGRLAGATGELFF
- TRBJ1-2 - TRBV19 TGTGCCAGCTGGTGGGGCGCAGGCTACACCTTC CASWWGAGYTF
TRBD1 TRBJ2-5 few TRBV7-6 TGTGCCAGCAGCAACGACAGGGGGATTACGACCCAAGAGACCCAGTACTTC CASSNDRGITTQETQYF
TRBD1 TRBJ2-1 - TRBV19 TGTGCCAGTAGTATAGGTTCGGGGGACAGGGCCTTCTTC CASSIGSGDRAFF
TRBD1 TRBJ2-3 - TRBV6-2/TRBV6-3 TGTGCCAGCAGTGAAGGACAGGGGGCTTTTACAGATACGCAGTATTTT CASSEGQGAFTDTQYF
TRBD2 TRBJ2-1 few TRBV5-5 TGTGCCAGCAGCTTGTGGGGGGGGGACTACAATGAGCAGTTCTTC CASSLWGGDYNEQFF
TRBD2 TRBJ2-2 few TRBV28 TGTGCCACCCTCGGGTTAGCGGGAGTACAAACCGGGGAGCTGTTTTTT CATLGLAGVQTGELFF
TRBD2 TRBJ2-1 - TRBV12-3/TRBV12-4 TGTGCCAGCAGCCCGATGCGGGAGAGGCGGTTCTTC CASSPMRERRFF
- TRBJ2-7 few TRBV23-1 TGCGCCAGCAGTCAAGGACGGGGTGGCTCCTACGAGCAGTACTTC CASSQGRGGSYEQYF
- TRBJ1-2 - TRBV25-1 TGTGCCAGCAGTGGGGGCCCTAGAGCCGGCTACACCTTC CASSGGPRAGYTF
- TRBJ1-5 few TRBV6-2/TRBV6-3 TGTGCCAGCAGTTATCAACAGGGTGAGGGCAATCAGCCCCAGCATTTT CASSYQQGEGNQPQHF
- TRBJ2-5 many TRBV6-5 TGTGCCAGCAGTTACGGGGAGACCCAGTACTTC CASSYGETQYF
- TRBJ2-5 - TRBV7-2 TGTGCCAGCAGCTTTTGGAGAGAGACCCAGTACTTC CASSFWRETQYF
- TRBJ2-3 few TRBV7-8 TGTGCCAGCAGCCCCACAGGGAGGAGTTCGGATACGCAGTATTTT CASSPTGRSSDTQYF
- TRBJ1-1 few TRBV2 TGTGCCAGCAGTGAAGCTGGAGGAGGGTCAGAAGCTTTCTTT CASSEAGGGSEAFF
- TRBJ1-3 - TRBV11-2 TGTGCCAGCAGCTTAGCCGGGGGCTCTGGAAACACCATATATTTT CASSLAGGSGNTIYF
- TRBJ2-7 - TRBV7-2 TGTGCCAGCAGCGAGGGGGGGTTGCGCCACGAGCAGTACTTC CASSEGGLRHEQYF
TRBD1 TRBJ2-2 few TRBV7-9 TGTGCCAGCAGCTCCGGACAGGTCGAGGTCACCGGGGAGCTGTTTTTT CASSSGQVEVTGELFF
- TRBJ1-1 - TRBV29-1 TGCAGCGTTGATTGGGGAGATCCCGGAGAAGCTTTCTTT CSVDWGDPGEAFF
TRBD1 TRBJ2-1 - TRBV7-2 TGTGCCAGCAGCTTAGACGGGACAGGCTACAATGAGCAGTTCTTC CASSLDGTGYNEQFF
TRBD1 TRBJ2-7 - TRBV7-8 TGTGCCAGCAGTTACGGACAGGGTGTAAACCACGAGCAGTACTTC CASSYGQGVNHEQYF
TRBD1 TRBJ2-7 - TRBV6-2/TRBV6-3 TGTGCCAGCAGCAAGAAAGGGACAGAAATGACCTACGAGCAGTACTTC CASSKKGTEMTYEQYF
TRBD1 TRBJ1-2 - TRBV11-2 TGTGCCAGCAGCCAGGGGGCGGTGGACTATGGCTACACCTTC CASSQGAVDYGYTF